The source of this T cell receptor beta chain is a study of cytomegalovirus exposure and HLA in healthy donors. The CDR3 is 14 residues long. Germline-derived CDR1 and CDR2 are SGHAT and FQNNGV. With 5 bases clipped from V and 4 bases from J, the junction kept 4 bases outside the gene matches. Amplification used 60 Vbeta primers and 13 Jbeta primers. This table comes from immunoSEQ multiplex PCR, and its TCRdb copy is limited to in-frame clones, with some not included. This table has about 150,000 clones, less than 80% appearing once. Whole-study results and caveats: Later on, an analysis found that several of the most significant clusters appeared to be linked to common viral pathogens, which included parvovirus B19. In a later analysis, compared with equally common non-associated chains, HLA-associated beta chains were more expanded. CMV serostatus was the sole immune exposure information available. The study flagged some 170 TCR beta chains as cytomegalovirus-associated.

Remarks on this clone: Its antigen is unidentified.

The sequencing sample was made of PBMCs. The chain recombines TRBV11-2 with TRBJ2-1; 8 positions match TRBD1. The TCR sequence derives from a man aged 25 to 40 in good health and CMV-seronegative. CDR3 in amino acids: CASSRDRQYNEQFF. CDR3 bases: TGTGCCAGCAGCCGGGACAGGCAATACAATGAGCAGTTCTTC. The full variable domain, completed using reference TRBV11-2 and TRBJ2-1, is EAGVAQSPRYKIIEKRQSVAFWCNPISGHATLYWYQQILGQGPKLLIQFQNNGVVDDSQLPKDRFSAERLKGVDSTLKIQPAKLEDSAVYLCASSRDRQYNEQFFGPGTRLTVL.